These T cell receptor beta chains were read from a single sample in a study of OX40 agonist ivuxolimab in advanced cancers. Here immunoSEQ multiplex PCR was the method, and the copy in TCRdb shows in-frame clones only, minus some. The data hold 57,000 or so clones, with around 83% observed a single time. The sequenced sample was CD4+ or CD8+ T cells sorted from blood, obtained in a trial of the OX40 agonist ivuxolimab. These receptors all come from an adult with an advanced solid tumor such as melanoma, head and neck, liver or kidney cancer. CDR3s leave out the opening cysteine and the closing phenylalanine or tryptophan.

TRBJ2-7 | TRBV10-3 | AILAGQGADEQY
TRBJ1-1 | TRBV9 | ASSVVGGNVEAF
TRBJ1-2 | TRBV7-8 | ATRPARDSHGYT
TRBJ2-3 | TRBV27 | ASSFRGPDTQY
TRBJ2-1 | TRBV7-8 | ASSPGLLSSYNEQF
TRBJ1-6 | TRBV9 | ASSARLRASSYNSPLH
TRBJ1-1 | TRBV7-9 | ASSLVTGFEAF
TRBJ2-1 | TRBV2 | ASSGLGEQF
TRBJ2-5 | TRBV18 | ASSPQLQETQY
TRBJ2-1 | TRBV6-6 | ASSLLDNEQF